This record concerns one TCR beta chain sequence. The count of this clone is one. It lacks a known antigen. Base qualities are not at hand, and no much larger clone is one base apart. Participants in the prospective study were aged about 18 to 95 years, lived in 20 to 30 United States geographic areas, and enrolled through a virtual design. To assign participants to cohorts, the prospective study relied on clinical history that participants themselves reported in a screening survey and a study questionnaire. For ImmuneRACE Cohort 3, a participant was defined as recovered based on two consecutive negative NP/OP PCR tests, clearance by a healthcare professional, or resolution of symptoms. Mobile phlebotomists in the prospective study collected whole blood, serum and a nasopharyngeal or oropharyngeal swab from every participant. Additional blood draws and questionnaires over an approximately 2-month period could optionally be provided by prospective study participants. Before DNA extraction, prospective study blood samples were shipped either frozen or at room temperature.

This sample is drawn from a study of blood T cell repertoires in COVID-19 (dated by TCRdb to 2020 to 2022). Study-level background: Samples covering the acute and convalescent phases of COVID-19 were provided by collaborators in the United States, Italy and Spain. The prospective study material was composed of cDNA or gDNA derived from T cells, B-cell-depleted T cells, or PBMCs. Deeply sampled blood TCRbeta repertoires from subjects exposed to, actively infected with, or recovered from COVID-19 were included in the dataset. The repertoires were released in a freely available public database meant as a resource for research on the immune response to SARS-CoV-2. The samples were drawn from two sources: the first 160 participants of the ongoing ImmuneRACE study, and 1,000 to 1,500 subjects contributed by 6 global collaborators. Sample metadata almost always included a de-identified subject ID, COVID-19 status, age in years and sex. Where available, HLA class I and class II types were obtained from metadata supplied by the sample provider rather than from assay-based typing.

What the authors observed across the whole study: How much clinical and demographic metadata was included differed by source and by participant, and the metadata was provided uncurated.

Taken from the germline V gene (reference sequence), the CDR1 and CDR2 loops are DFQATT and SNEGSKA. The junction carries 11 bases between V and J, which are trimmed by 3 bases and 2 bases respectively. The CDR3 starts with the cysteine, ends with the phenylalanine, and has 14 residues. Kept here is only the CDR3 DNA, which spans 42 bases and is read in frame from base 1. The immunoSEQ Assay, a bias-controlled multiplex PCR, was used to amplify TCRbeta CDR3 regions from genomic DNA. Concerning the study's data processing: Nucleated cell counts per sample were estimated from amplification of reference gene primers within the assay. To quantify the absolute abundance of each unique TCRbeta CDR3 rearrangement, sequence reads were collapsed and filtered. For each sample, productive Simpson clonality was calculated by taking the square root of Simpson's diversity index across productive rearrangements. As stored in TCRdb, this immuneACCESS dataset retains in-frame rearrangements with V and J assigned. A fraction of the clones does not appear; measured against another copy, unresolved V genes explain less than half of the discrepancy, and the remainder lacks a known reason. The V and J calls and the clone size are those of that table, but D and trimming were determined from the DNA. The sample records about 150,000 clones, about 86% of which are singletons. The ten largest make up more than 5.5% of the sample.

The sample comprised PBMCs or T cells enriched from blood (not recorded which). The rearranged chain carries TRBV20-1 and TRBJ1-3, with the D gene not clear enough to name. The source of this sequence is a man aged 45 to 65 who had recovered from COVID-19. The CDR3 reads CSASYTGAGNTIYF. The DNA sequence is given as TGCAGTGCTAGTTACACCGGGGCTGGAAACACCATATATTTT.